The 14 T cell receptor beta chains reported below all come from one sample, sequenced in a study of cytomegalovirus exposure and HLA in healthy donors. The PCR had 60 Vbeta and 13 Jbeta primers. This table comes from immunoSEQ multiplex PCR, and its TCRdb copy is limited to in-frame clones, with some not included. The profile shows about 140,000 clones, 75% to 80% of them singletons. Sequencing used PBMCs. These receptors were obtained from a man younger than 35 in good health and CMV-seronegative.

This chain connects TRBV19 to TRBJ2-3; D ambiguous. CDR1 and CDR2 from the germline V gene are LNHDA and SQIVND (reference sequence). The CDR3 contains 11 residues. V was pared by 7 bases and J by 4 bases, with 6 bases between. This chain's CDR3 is CASIGSDTQYF. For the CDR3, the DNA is TGTGCCAGTATCGGGTCAGATACGCAGTATTTT.

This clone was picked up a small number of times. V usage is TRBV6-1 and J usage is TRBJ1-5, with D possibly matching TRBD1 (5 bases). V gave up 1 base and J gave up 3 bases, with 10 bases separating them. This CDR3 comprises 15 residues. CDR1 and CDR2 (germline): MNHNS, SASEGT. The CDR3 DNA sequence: TGTGCCAGCAGTGAAGAGAGACAGCCCAATCAGCCCCAGCATTTT. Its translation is CASSEERQPNQPQHF.

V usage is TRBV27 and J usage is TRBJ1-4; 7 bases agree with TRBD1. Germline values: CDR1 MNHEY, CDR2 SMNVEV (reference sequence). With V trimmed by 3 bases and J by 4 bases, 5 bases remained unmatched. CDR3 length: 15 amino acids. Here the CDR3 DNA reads TGTGCCAGCAGTTTTACAGGGGACGGTAATGAAAAACTGTTTTTT. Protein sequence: CASSFTGDGNEKLFF.

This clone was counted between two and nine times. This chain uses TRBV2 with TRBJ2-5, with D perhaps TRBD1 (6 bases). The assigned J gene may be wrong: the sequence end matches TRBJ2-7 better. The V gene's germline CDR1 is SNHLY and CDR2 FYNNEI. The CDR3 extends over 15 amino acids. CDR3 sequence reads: CASRWSAGETYEQYF. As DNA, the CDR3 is TGTGCCAGCAGGTGGTCGGCAGGGGAAACGTACGAGCAGTACTTC.

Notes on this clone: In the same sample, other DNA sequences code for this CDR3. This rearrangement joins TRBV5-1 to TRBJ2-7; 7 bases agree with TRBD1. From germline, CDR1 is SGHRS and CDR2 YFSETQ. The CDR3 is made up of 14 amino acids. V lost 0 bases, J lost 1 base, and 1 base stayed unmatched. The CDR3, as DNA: TGCGCCAGCAGCTTGGGACAGGGTTCCTACGAGCAGTACTTC. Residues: CASSLGQGSYEQYF.

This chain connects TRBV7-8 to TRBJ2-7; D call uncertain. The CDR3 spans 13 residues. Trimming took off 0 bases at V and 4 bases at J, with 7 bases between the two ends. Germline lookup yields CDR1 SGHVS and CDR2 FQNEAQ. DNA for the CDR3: TGTGCCAGCAGCTTAGCGCTAATGTACGAGCAGTACTTC. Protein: CASSLALMYEQYF.

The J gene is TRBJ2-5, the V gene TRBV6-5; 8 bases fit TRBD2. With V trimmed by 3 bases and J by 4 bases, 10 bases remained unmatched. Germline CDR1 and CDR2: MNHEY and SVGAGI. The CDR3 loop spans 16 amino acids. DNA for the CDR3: TGTGCCAGCAGTTATTGGGTAGCGGGGAGGGGAGAGACCCAGTACTTC. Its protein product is CASSYWVAGRGETQYF.

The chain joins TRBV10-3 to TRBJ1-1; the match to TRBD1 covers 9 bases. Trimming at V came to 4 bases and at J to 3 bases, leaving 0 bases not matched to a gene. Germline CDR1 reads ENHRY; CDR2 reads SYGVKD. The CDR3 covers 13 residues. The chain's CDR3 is CAISGTGDTEAFF. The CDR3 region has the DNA TGTGCCATCAGTGGGACAGGGGACACTGAAGCTTTCTTT.

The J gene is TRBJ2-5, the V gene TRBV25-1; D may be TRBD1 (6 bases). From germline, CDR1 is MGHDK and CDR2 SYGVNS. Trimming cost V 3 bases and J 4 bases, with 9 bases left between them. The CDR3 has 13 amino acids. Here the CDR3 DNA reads TGTGCCAGCAGTGACATGGGGGCAGAGACCCAGTACTTC. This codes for CASSDMGAETQYF.

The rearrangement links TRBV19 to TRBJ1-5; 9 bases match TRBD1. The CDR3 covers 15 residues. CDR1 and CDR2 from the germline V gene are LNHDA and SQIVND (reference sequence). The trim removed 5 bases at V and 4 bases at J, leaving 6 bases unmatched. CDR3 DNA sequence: TGTGCCAGTAGTCGGGACAGGGAAGGTAATCAGCCCCAGCATTTT. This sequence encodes CASSRDREGNQPQHF.

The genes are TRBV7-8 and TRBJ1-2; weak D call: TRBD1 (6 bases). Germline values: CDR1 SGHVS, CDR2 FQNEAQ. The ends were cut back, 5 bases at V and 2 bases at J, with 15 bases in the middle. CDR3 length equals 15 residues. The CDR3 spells CASSTRQVPNYGYTF. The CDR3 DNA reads TGTGCCAGCAGCACAAGACAGGTTCCCAACTATGGCTACACCTTC.

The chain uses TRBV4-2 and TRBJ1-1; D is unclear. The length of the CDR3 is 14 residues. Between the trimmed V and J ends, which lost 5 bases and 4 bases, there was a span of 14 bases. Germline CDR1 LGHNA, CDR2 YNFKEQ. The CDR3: CASSEGGSFTEAFF. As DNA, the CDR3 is TGTGCCAGCAGCGAGGGTGGAAGTTTCACTGAAGCTTTCTTT.

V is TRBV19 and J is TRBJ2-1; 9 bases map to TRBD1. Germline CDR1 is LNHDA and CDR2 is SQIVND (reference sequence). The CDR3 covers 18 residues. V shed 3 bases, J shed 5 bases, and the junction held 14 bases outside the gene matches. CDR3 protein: CASSIQTLYRGQHNEQFF. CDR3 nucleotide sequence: TGTGCCAGTAGTATCCAGACTCTGTACAGGGGGCAACACAATGAGCAGTTCTTC.

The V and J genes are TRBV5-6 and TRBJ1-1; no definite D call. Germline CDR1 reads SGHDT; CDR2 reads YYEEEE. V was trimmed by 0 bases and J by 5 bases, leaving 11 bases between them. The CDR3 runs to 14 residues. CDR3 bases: TGTGCCAGCAGCTTGGCCGGGATCAGAACTGAAGCTTTCTTT. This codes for CASSLAGIRTEAFF. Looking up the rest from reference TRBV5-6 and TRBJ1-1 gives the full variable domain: DAGVTQSPTHLIKTRGQQVTLRCSPKSGHDTVSWYQQALGQGPQFIFQYYEEEERQRGNFPDRFSGHQFPNYSSELNVNALLLGDSALYLCASSLAGIRTEAFFGQGTRLTVV.